The 29 T cell receptor beta chains listed next were all sequenced from one sample in a study of blood T cell repertoires in COVID-19. Method: immunoSEQ multiplex PCR; TCRdb's copy keeps in-frame clones and lacks some. Of 90,000 to 120,000 clones listed, over 80% are singletons. The specimen was peripheral blood. The source is a woman aged 25 to 45 with acute or convalescent COVID-19.

The chain carries TRBV11-3 and TRBJ1-2; the match to TRBD1 covers 7 bases. Germline CDR1 and CDR2: SGHNT and YENEEA. Trimming took 3 bases from V and 6 from J; bases not matched to a gene: 7. The CDR3 sequence is 14 residues long. The CDR3 reads CASSFSLGTDGYTF. The CDR3 coding sequence is TGTGCCAGCAGCTTCTCACTCGGGACAGATGGCTACACCTTC. The full variable domain, with the rest looked up from reference TRBV11-3 and TRBJ1-2, is EAGVVQSPRYKIIEKKQPVAFWCNPISGHNTLYWYLQNLGQGPELLIRYENEEAVDDSQLPKDRFSAERLKGVDSTLKIQPAELGDSAVYLCASSFSLGTDGYTFGSGTRLTVV.

The chain employs TRBV7-2 and TRBJ1-5; no clear D gene. The CDR3 has 13 amino acids. CDR1 and CDR2 from the germline V gene are SGHTA and FQGNSA. The germline V and J ends were trimmed by 5 bases and 5 bases, with 10 bases remaining between them. The CDR3 DNA is TGTGCCAGCAGCCCCCTGTTCGATCAGCCCCAGCATTTT. Translated, it gives CASSPLFDQPQHF.

The rearrangement uses TRBV2 and TRBJ1-1; maybe TRBD1 (6 bases). The CDR3 spans 11 residues. Germline lookup yields CDR1 SNHLY and CDR2 FYNNEI. Trimming took 6 bases from V and 9 from J, leaving 11 bases between them. CDR3 residues: CASSPDSKAFF. The CDR3 DNA reads as TGTGCCAGCAGCCCGGACAGTAAAGCTTTCTTT.

This clone was counted at least ten times. At one end, the junction sequence differs from germline, possibly due to a read error. Here the CDR3 DNA reads TGTGCTAGCAGCTTGGGCCGGGAGTGGCGGGAGACCCAGTACTTC. It specifies CASSLGREWRETQYF. The chain carries TRBV7-7 and TRBJ2-5; tentatively, D is TRBD2 (6 bases). Germline V CDR1 and CDR2: SSHAT, FNYEAQ (reference sequence). The CDR3 runs 15 residues.

The chain joins TRBV3-1 (or the pseudogene TRBV3-2) to TRBJ2-2; 11 positions agree with TRBD2. V shed 8 bases and J 5 bases; nucleotides not matched to a gene: 4. Germline V gene sequence: CDR1 LGHDT, CDR2 YNNKEL (reference sequence). This CDR3 region has 14 residues. CDR3 residues: CASCGLAGTGELFF. In DNA form, the CDR3 reads TGTGCCAGCTGCGGACTAGCGGGTACCGGGGAGCTGTTTTTT.

This clone was recorded only once. The chain employs TRBV6-2 or TRBV6-3 and TRBJ2-1, with a possible D match to TRBD1 (5 bases). Between the trimmed V and J ends, which lost 0 bases and 4 bases, there was a span of 10 bases. Germline CDR1 is MNHEY and CDR2 is SVGEGT. This CDR3 is 15 amino acids long. CDR3 DNA sequence: TGTGCCAGCAGTTACTCGTGGCAGGGATACAATGAGCAGTTCTTC. This encodes CASSYSWQGYNEQFF.

The J gene is TRBJ1-1, the V gene TRBV2; D is perhaps TRBD1 (6 bases). V was trimmed by 6 bases and J by 4 bases, leaving 12 bases between them. There are 13 residues in the CDR3. Germline V lookup: CDR1 SNHLY, CDR2 FYNNEI. The CDR3 protein is CASSRGAGTEAFF. In nucleotides, the CDR3 is TGTGCCAGCAGCAGGGGTGCGGGCACTGAAGCTTTCTTT.

This clone showed up just a few times. The V gene is TRBV19, the J gene TRBJ2-7, with 7 bases aligning to TRBD1. The V gene's germline CDR1 is LNHDA and CDR2 SQIVND (reference sequence). The CDR3 sequence is 14 residues long. V dropped 5 bases and J dropped 2; count of bases not matched to a gene: 6. This chain's CDR3 is CASSLLDRAYEQYF. Written as DNA, the CDR3 is TGTGCCAGTAGTCTCCTCGACAGGGCCTACGAGCAGTACTTC.

The chain has TRBV7-9 and TRBJ2-2; a weak D match, TRBD1 (5 bases). V was clipped by 5 bases and J by 7 bases, with 11 bases between them. The V gene's germline CDR1 is SEHNR and CDR2 FQNEAQ (reference sequence). The CDR3 extends over 13 amino acids. CDR3 in amino acids: CASSIQDVGELFF. CDR3 DNA: TGTGCCAGCAGCATACAGGATGTCGGGGAGCTGTTTTTT.

The chain couples TRBV29-1 to TRBJ1-2; D is perhaps TRBD1 (6 bases). This CDR3 is built from 13 residues. From germline, CDR1 is SQVTM and CDR2 ANQGSEA. Trimming removed 4 bases from V and 0 bases from J, with 9 bases in between. CDR3 amino acids: CSVVGTSNYGYTF. For the CDR3, the DNA is TGCAGCGTTGTCGGGACATCTAACTATGGCTACACCTTC.

V is TRBV28 and J is TRBJ1-6; perhaps TRBD1 as D (5 bases). V gave up 10 bases and J gave up 2 bases, with 12 bases separating them. Per germline, CDR1 MDHEN and CDR2 SYDVKM. The CDR3 is made up of 14 amino acids. CDR3 in amino acids: CATLGVTYNSPLHF. The CDR3 region has the DNA TGTGCCACCCTAGGGGTAACCTATAATTCACCCCTCCACTTT.

The chain employs TRBV14 and TRBJ1-2, with TRBD1 identical over 7 bases. CDR3 length: 15 amino acids. CDR1 and CDR2 from the germline V gene are SGHDN and FVKESK. The J segment lost 5 bases and the V segment lost 3 bases, leaving 9 bases of the junction unmatched. The CDR3 nucleotides are TGTGCCAGCAGCCACAAACCGGACAGGCTATATGGCTACACCTTC. Its translation is CASSHKPDRLYGYTF. Drawing the rest from reference TRBV14 and TRBJ1-2, the complete variable domain is EAGVTQFPSHSVIEKGQTVTLRCDPISGHDNLYWYRRVMGKEIKFLLHFVKESKQDESGMPNNRFLAERTGGTYSTLKVQPAELEDSGVYFCASSHKPDRLYGYTFGSGTRLTVV.

The chain is built from TRBV29-1 and TRBJ2-5; 9 bases are shared with TRBD2. Germline loops: CDR1 SQVTM, CDR2 ANQGSEA. V was pared by 3 bases and J by 5 bases, with 13 bases of the junction left unmatched. CDR3 length: 16 amino acids. CDR3 in amino acids: CSVEDAISGSGETQYF. CDR3 bases: TGCAGCGTTGAGGACGCCATTAGCGGGAGTGGGGAGACCCAGTACTTC.

The chain combines TRBV11-2 with TRBJ1-1; the D is unclear. V lost 8 bases to trimming and J lost 8 bases, with 12 bases between them. Germline CDR1 is SGHAT and CDR2 is FQNNGV. There are 11 residues in the CDR3. CDR3 residues: CASHRGQEAFF. The CDR3 DNA sequence: TGTGCCAGCCACCGCGGGCAAGAAGCTTTCTTT.

The chain links TRBV7-8 to TRBJ1-6; D unclear. There are 18 residues in the CDR3. CDR1 and CDR2 from the germline V gene are SGHVS and FQNEAQ. V dropped 1 base and J dropped 0 bases, with 13 bases sitting between them. The chain's CDR3 is CASSLGRKIISYNSPLHF. The CDR3 region has the DNA TGTGCCAGCAGCTTAGGCAGGAAAATAATCTCCTATAATTCACCCCTCCACTTT.

The chain employs TRBV6-5 and TRBJ2-1, with 8 bases that match TRBD2. V trimming: 2 bases; J trimming: 0 bases; junction bases outside the gene matches: 0. CDR1 is MNHEY and CDR2 is SVGAGI in the germline V gene. There are 15 residues in the CDR3. CDR3 sequence: CASSYTSGSYNEQFF. CDR3 sequence (DNA): TGTGCCAGCAGTTACACTAGCGGCTCCTACAATGAGCAGTTCTTC.

The chain links TRBV9 to TRBJ2-3; D not resolved. Per germline, CDR1 SGDLS and CDR2 YYNGEE. The V and J ends lost 0 bases and 0 bases respectively, with 5 bases between them. The CDR3 is made up of 14 amino acids. The CDR3 is CASSVGSSTDTQYF. The CDR3, as DNA: TGTGCCAGCAGCGTAGGCAGTAGCACAGATACGCAGTATTTT. Looking up the rest from reference TRBV9 and TRBJ2-3 gives the full variable domain: DSGVTQTPKHLITATGQRVTLRCSPRSGDLSVYWYQQSLDQGLQFLIQYYNGEERAKGNILERFSAQQFPDLHSELNLSSLELGDSALYFCASSVGSSTDTQYFGPGTRLTVL.

V is TRBV11-2 and J is TRBJ2-3, with 10 bases identical to TRBD2. V was clipped by 0 bases and J by 3 bases; unmatched bases: 9. CDR1 is SGHAT and CDR2 is FQNNGV in the germline V gene. This CDR3 spans 18 amino acids. CDR3 sequence reads: CASSLDPQREGRTDTQYF. The CDR3 DNA reads TGTGCCAGCAGCTTAGATCCCCAGCGGGAGGGCCGGACAGATACGCAGTATTTT.

The chain is built from TRBV7-2 and TRBJ1-5; perhaps TRBD1 as D (5 bases). V dropped 3 bases and J dropped 2 bases, with 14 bases sitting between them. Germline-derived CDR1 and CDR2 are SGHTA and FQGNSA. The CDR3 contains 16 residues. The CDR3 reads CASSFDQGGGNQPQHF. The CDR3 nucleotides read TGTGCCAGCAGCTTTGACCAGGGTGGTGGCAATCAGCCCCAGCATTTT.

This clone was recorded only once. This chain joins TRBV28 and TRBJ1-1; D gene ambiguous. CDR1 and CDR2 from the germline V gene are MDHEN and SYDVKM. V was cut by 2 bases and J by 1 base, with 8 bases left in between. This CDR3 is built from 14 residues. CDR3 sequence: CASSLGGANTEAFF. The DNA of the CDR3 is TGTGCCAGCAGTTTAGGAGGAGCGAACACTGAAGCTTTCTTT.

This clone was picked up a small number of times. The rearrangement links TRBV9 to TRBJ1-1; tentative D call: TRBD1 (6 bases). The V end lost 2 bases, the J end lost 3 bases, and 8 bases lay between the germline ends. This CDR3 has 13 residues. CDR1 SGDLS and CDR2 YYNGEE come from the germline V gene. The CDR3 loop is CASSVGADTEAFF. The CDR3 DNA follows: TGTGCCAGCAGCGTGGGGGCGGACACTGAAGCTTTCTTT.

This chain uses TRBV4-2 with TRBJ2-3; D possibly corresponds to TRBD2 (5 bases). The CDR3 has 15 residues. V lost 0 bases, J lost 1 base, and 8 bases lay in between. CDR1 LGHNA and CDR2 YNFKEQ come from the germline V gene. The CDR3, as DNA: TGTGCCAGCAGCCAAGAGGCGGGTCGCACAGATACGCAGTATTTT. It translates to CASSQEAGRTDTQYF.

The V gene is TRBV19, the J gene TRBJ2-1, with 8 bases that match TRBD1. The V segment lost 9 bases and the J segment 7 bases; nucleotides outside the gene matches: 8. The CDR3 covers 13 residues. In germline, CDR1 is LNHDA, CDR2 SQIVND (reference sequence). This CDR3 is CASNQDRVNEQFF. The DNA for the CDR3 is TGTGCCAGCAATCAGGACAGGGTAAATGAGCAGTTCTTC.

This chain's CDR3 is CASVLAGTGFEQYF. CDR3 nucleotides: TGTGCCAGCGTCCTTGCTGGGACAGGGTTCGAGCAGTACTTC. V is TRBV28 and J is TRBJ2-7; TRBD1 matches at 9 bases. Germline V gene lookup returns CDR1 MDHEN and CDR2 SYDVKM. CDR3 size: 14 residues. V trimming: 8 bases; J trimming: 6 bases; junction bases outside the gene matches: 11.

The chain combines TRBV28 with TRBJ2-2; no clear D gene. The CDR3 is 15 residues long. Germline V lookup: CDR1 MDHEN, CDR2 SYDVKM. V gave up 10 bases and J gave up 0 bases, with 15 bases separating them. The CDR3 loop is CATYSELANTGELFF. As DNA, the CDR3 is TGTGCCACCTACTCGGAGCTGGCGAACACCGGGGAGCTGTTTTTT.

This chain links TRBV28 with TRBJ2-1; 9 positions agree with TRBD2. This CDR3 comprises 15 residues. From germline, CDR1 is MDHEN and CDR2 SYDVKM. V dropped 2 bases and J dropped 1; count of bases not matched to a gene: 0. This chain's CDR3 is CASSLAGGSYNEQFF. Here the CDR3 DNA reads TGTGCCAGCAGTTTAGCGGGAGGGTCCTACAATGAGCAGTTCTTC.

The rearrangement links TRBV27 to TRBJ2-7; tentative D call: TRBD1 (6 bases). The V and J ends lost 6 bases and 4 bases respectively, with 13 bases between them. Looked up from germline, CDR1 is MNHEY and CDR2 is SMNVEV (reference sequence). This CDR3 region has 13 residues. The CDR3 DNA is TGTGCCAGCAGACGACAGGATTCATACGAGCAGTACTTC. The encoded protein is CASRRQDSYEQYF.

The rearrangement links TRBV7-9 to TRBJ1-5; 8 nucleotides match TRBD1. The CDR3 extends over 14 amino acids. V lost 1 base and J lost 4; bases outside the gene matches: 0. Germline lookup yields CDR1 SEHNR and CDR2 FQNEAQ (reference sequence). The CDR3 is CASSLGTGNQPQHF. CDR3 nucleotides: TGTGCCAGCAGCTTAGGGACAGGGAATCAGCCCCAGCATTTT.

The chain employs TRBV6-5 and TRBJ2-7; D is perhaps TRBD1 (6 bases). In germline, CDR1 is MNHEY, CDR2 SVGAGI. This CDR3 is built from 11 residues. Trimming cost V 8 bases and J 3 bases, with 8 bases left between them. CDR3: CASSGVYEQYF. The CDR3 coding sequence is TGTGCCAGCTCAGGGGTCTACGAGCAGTACTTC.